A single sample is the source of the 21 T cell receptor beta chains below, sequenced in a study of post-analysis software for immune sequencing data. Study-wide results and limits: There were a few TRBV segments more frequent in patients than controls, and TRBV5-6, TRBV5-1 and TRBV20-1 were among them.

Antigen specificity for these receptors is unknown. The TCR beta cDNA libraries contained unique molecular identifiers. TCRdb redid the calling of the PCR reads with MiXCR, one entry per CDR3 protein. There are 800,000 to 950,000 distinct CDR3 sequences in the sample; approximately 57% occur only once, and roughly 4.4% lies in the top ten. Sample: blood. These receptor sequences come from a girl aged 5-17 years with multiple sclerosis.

The CDR3 sequence: CASSLASLGHNEQFF. CDR3 in DNA: TGTGCCAGCAGCCTTGCCAGCCTCGGTCACAATGAGCAGTTCTTC. The V and J genes are TRBV3-1 and TRBJ2-1; D unclear. Trimming removed 4 bases from V and 5 bases from J, with 15 bases in between. CDR3 size: 15 residues. CDR1 and CDR2 from the germline V gene are LGHDT and YNNKEL (reference sequence).

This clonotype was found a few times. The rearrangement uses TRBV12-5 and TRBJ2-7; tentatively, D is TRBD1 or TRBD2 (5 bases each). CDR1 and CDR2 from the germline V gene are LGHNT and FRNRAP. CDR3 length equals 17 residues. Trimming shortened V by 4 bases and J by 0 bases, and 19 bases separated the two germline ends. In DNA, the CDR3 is TGTGCTAGTGGTTCGGACTGGGCAGGGCCAAGCTCCTACGAGCAGTACTTC. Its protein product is CASGSDWAGPSSYEQYF. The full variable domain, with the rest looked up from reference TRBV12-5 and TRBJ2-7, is DARVTQTPRHKVTEMGQEVTMRCQPILGHNTVFWYRQTMMQGLELLAYFRNRAPLDDSGMPKDRFSAEMPDATLATLKIQPSEPRDSAVYFCASGSDWAGPSSYEQYFGPGTRLTVT.

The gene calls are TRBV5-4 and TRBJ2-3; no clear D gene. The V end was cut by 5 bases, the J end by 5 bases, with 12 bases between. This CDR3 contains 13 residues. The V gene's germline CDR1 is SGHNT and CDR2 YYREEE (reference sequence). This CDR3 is CASRDPVGDTQYF. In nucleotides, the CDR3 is TGTGCCAGCAGGGACCCAGTGGGAGATACGCAGTATTTT.

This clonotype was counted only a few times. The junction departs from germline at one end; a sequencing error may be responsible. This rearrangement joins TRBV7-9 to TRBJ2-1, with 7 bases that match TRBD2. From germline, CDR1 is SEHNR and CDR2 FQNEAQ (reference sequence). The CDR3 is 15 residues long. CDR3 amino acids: CACRVRDYRDDEQFF. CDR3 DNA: TGTGCCTGCAGAGTAAGGGACTATCGAGACGATGAGCAGTTCTTC.

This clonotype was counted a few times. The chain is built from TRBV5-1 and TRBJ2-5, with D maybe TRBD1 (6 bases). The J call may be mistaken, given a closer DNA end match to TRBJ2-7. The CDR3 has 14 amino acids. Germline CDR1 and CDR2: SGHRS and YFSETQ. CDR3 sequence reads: CASRALRGTLEQYF. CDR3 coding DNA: TGCGCCAGCAGGGCTCTCAGGGGAACCCTCGAGCAGTACTTC.

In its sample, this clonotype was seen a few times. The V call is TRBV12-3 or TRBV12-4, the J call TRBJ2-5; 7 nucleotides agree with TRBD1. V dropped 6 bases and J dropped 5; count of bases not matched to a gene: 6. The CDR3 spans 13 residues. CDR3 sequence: CASRRGLGETQYF. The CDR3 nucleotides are TGTGCCAGCAGAAGGGGGCTAGGGGAGACCCAGTACTTC.

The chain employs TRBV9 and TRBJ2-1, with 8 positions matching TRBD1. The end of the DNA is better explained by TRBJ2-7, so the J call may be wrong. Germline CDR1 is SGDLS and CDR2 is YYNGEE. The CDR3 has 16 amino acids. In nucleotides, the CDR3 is TGTGCCAGCAGCGTAGCCATCAGGGGGCTATACAATGAGCAGTACTTC. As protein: CASSVAIRGLYNEQYF.

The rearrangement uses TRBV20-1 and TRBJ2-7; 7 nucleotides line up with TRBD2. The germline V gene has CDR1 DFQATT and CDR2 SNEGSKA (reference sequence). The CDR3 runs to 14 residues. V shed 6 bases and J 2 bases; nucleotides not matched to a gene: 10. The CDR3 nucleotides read TGCAGTGCCCTGGGAGGGAGGACGCCCTACGAGCAGTACTTC. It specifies CSALGGRTPYEQYF.

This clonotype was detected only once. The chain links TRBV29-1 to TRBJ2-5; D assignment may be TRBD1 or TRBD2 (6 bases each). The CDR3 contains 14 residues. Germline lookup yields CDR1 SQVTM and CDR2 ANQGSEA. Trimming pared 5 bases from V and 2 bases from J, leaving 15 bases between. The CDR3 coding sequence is TGCAGCGTTTGTTTTTGGGGGGCTCAAGAGACCCAGTACTTC. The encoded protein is CSVCFWGAQETQYF. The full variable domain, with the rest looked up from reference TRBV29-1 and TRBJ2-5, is SAVISQKPSRDICQRGTSLTIQCQVDSQVTMMFWYRQQPGQSLTLIATANQGSEATYESGFVIDKFPISRPNLTFSTLTVSNMSPEDSSIYLCSVCFWGAQETQYFGPGTRLLVL.

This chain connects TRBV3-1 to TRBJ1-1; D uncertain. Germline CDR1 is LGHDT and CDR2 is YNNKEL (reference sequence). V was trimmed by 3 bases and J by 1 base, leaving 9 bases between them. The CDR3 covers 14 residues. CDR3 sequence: CASSQARGNTEAFF. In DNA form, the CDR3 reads TGTGCCAGCAGCCAGGCCAGAGGGAACACTGAAGCTTTCTTT.

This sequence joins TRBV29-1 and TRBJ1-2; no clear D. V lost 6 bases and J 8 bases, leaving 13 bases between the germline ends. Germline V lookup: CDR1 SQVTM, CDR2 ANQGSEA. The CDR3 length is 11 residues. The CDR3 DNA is TGCAGCGTGGGGTATGGGTCAGGCTACACCTTC. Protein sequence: CSVGYGSGYTF. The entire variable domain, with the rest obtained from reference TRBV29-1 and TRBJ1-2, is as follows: SAVISQKPSRDICQRGTSLTIQCQVDSQVTMMFWYRQQPGQSLTLIATANQGSEATYESGFVIDKFPISRPNLTFSTLTVSNMSPEDSSIYLCSVGYGSGYTFGSGTRLTVV.

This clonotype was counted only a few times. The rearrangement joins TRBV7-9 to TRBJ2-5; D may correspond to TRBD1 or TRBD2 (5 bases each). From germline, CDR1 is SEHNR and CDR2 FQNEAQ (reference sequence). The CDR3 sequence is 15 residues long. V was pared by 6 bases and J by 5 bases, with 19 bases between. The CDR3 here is CASSLRDAPPETQYF. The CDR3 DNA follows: TGTGCCAGCAGTCTCCGGGACGCTCCCCCGGAGACCCAGTACTTC.

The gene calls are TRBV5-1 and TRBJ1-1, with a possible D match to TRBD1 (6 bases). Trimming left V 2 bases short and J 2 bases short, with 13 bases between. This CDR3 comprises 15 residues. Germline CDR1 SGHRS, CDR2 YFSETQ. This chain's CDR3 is CASSLKQGYNTEAFF. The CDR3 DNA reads TGCGCCAGCAGCTTAAAACAGGGATATAACACTGAAGCTTTCTTT.

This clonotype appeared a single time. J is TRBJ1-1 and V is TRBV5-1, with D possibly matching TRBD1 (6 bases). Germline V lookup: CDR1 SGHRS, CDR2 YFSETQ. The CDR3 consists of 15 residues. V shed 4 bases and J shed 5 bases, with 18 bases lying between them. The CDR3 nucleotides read TGCGCCAGCAGCGGAATGACAGGCGGGAGGACTGAAGCTTTCTTT. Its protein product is CASSGMTGGRTEAFF. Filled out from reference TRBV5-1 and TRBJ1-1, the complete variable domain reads KAGVTQTPRYLIKTRGQQVTLSCSPISGHRSVSWYQQTPGQGLQFLFEYFSETQRNKGNFPGRFSGRQFSNSRSEMNVSTLELGDSALYLCASSGMTGGRTEAFFGQGTRLTVV.

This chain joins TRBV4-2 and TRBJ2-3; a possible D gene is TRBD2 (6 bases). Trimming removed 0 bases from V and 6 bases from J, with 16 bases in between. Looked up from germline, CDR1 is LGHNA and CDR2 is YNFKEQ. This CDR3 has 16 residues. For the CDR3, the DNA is TGTGCCAGCAGCCAAGAAACTGCGGGGTCAGTGGATACGCAGTATTTT. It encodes CASSQETAGSVDTQYF.

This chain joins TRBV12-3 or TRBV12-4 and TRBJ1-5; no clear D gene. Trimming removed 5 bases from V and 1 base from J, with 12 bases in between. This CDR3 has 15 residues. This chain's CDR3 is CASSPGVTSNQPQHF. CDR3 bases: TGTGCCAGCAGTCCGGGAGTTACGAGCAATCAGCCCCAGCATTTT.

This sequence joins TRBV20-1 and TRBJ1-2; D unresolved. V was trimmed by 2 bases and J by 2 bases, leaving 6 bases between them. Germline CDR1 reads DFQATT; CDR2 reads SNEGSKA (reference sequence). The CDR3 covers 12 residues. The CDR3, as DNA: TGCAGTGCTAGACCGGAGAACTATGGCTACACCTTC. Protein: CSARPENYGYTF.

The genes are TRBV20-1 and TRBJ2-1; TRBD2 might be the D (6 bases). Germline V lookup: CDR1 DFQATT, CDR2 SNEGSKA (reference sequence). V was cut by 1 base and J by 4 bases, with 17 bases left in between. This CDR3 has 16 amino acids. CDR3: CSARVGSGESYNEQFF. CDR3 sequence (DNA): TGCAGTGCTAGAGTAGGTTCGGGAGAGAGTTACAATGAGCAGTTCTTC.

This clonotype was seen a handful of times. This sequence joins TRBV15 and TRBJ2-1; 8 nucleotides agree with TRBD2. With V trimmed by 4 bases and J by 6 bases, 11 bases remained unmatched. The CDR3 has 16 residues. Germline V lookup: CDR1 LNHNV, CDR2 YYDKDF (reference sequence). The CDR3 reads CATSKTGTSNINEQFF. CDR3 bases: TGTGCCACCAGCAAGACCGGGACTAGTAATATCAATGAGCAGTTCTTC.

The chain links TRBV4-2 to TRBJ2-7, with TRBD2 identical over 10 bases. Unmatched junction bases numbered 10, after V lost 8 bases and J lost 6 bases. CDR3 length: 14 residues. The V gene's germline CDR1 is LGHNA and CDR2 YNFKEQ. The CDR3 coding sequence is TGTGCCAGCGGCAAGGGGACTAGCGAGGGCGAGCAGTACTTC. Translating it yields CASGKGTSEGEQYF.

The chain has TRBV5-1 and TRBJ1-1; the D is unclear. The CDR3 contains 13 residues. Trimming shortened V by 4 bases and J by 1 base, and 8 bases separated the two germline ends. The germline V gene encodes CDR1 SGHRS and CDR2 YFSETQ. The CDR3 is CASSQRQNTEAFF. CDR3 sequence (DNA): TGCGCCAGCAGCCAGCGACAGAACACTGAAGCTTTCTTT.